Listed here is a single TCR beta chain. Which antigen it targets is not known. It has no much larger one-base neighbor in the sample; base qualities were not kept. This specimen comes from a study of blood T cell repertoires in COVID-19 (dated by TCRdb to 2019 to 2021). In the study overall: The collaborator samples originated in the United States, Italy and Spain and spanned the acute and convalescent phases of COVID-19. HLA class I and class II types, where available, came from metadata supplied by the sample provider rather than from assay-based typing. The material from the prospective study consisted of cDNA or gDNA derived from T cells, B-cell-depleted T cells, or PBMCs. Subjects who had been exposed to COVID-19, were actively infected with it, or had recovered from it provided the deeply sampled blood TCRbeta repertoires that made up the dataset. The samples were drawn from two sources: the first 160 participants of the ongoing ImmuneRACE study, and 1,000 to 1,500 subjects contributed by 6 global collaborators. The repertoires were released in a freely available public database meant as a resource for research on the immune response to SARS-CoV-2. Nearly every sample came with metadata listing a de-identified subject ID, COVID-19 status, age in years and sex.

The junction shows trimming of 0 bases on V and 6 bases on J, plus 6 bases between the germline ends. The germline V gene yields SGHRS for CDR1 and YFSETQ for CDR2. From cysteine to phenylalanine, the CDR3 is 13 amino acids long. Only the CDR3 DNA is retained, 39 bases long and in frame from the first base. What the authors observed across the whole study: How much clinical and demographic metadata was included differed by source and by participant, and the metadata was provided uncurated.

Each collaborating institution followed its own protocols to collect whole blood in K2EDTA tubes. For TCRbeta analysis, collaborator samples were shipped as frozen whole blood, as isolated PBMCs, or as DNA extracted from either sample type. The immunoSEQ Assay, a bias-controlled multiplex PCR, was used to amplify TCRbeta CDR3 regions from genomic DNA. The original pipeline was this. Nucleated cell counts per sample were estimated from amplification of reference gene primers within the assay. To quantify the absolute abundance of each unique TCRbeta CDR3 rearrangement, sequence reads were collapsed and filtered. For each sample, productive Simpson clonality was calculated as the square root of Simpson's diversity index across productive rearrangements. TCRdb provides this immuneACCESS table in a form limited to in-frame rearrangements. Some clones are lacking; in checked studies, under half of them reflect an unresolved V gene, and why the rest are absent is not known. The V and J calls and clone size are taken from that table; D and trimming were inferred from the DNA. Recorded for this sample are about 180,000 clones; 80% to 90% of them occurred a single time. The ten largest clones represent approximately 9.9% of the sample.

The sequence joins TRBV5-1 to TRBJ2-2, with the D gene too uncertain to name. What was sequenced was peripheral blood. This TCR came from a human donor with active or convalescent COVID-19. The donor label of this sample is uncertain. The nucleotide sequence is TGCGCCAGCAGCTTGGCCTTATCCGGGGAGCTGTTTTTT. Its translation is CASSLALSGELFF. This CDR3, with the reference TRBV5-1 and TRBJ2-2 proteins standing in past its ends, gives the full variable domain KAGVTQTPRYLIKTRGQQVTLSCSPISGHRSVSWYQQTPGQGLQFLFEYFSETQRNKGNFPGRFSGRQFSNSRSEMNVSTLELGDSALYLCASSLALSGELFFGEGSRLTVL.